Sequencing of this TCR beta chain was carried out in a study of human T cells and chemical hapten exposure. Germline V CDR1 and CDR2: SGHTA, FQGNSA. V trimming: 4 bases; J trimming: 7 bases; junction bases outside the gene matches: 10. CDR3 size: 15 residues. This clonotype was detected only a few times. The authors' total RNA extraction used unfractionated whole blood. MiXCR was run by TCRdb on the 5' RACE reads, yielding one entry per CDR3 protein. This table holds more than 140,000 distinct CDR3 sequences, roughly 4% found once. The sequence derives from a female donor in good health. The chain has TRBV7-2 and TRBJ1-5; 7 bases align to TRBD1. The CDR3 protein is CASSSRTGRGQPQHF. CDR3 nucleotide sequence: TGTGCCAGCAGCTCGCGGACAGGCCGGGGACAGCCCCAGCATTTT.